Included here is one T cell receptor beta chain sequence, with context. The antigen is unknown. The sample comes from a study of CD8 T cells in Susac syndrome. Overall study results and limits: The peak of CD8+ clonal expansion in Susac was seen in TEMRA cells and active patients.

From blood CD8+ and CD4+ T cells, the TCR beta chain was sequenced. Definite or probable Susac syndrome was diagnosed using recently defined diagnostic criteria. The authors reverse transcribed roughly 0.5 to 1 ug RNA with random hexamers. Amplification of TCR beta CDR3 across 54 Vbeta and 13 Jbeta was performed with immunoSEQ multiplex PCR. MiXCR, applied by TCRdb to the immunoSEQ multiplex PCR reads, yields one record per CDR3 protein. The profile covers about 90,000 distinct CDR3 sequences, with around 96% appearing a single time and approximately 0.57% taken by the ten largest. The sequencing input was CD8+ T cells from PBMCs. The TCR comes from a human donor with Susac syndrome.

The CDR3 DNA is TGCGCCAGCAGCCGGGGAGGGCGCAATAATGAAAAACTGTTTTTT. Protein product: CASSRGGRNNEKLFF. J is TRBJ1-4 and V is TRBV4-3; D is unclear. Germline V gene data show CDR1 as LGHNA and CDR2 as YSLEER. This CDR3 spans 15 amino acids. Between the trimmed V and J ends, which lost 4 bases and 4 bases, there was a span of 13 bases.